Listed here are 18 T cell receptor beta chains from one sample, sequenced in a study of T cell responses to AZD1222 COVID-19 vaccine. Clones were sequenced by immunoSEQ multiplex PCR, and TCRdb holds only the in-frame ones, with some missing. In the table there are around 100,000 clones, approximately 87% of which are singletons. Sequenced material: peripheral blood, taken on day 0 of MenACWY control vaccination. The receptors were gathered from an adult in good health.

This clone was seen a single time. In nucleotides, the CDR3 is TGCGCCAGCAGCTCTACTAGCGGAGCCGGTCGGGATACGCAGTATTTT. It translates to CASSSTSGAGRDTQYF. J is TRBJ2-3 and V is TRBV5-1; TRBD2 matches 8 bases. The germline gives CDR1 SGHRS, CDR2 YFSETQ. After removal of 3 bases from V and 6 bases from J, the junction contained 12 bases not matched to a gene. This CDR3 has 16 amino acids.

The gene calls are TRBV6-5 and TRBJ1-2; D perhaps matches TRBD1 (6 bases). CDR3 size: 16 residues. The V gene's germline CDR1 is MNHEY and CDR2 SVGAGI. V was shortened by 0 bases and J by 5 bases, with 16 bases between the two germline ends. This chain's CDR3 is CASSYSRTEGDYGYTF. For the CDR3, the DNA is TGTGCCAGCAGTTACTCGCGAACTGAGGGGGATTATGGCTACACCTTC.

V usage is TRBV5-1 and J usage is TRBJ2-3; TRBD2 matches at 15 bases. V lost 3 bases to trimming and J lost 4 bases; unmatched junction nucleotides: 3. Per the germline V gene, CDR1 is SGHRS and CDR2 is YFSETQ. The CDR3 is 16 amino acids. The CDR3 region is CASSSRTSGGADTQYF. CDR3 DNA sequence: TGCGCCAGCAGCTCAAGGACTAGCGGGGGGGCAGATACGCAGTATTTT.

This chain links TRBV11-3 with TRBJ1-1, with unresolved D. The CDR3 sequence is 14 residues long. Germline CDR1 is SGHNT and CDR2 is YENEEA. V lost 4 bases and J 0 bases, leaving 9 bases between the germline ends. CDR3 DNA sequence: TGTGCCAGCAGCTCCTCCGCAATGAACACTGAAGCTTTCTTT. Translation: CASSSSAMNTEAFF.

The rearrangement links TRBV6-2 or TRBV6-3 to TRBJ2-1, with D perhaps TRBD1 (5 bases). V was shortened by 2 bases and J by 12 bases, with 14 bases between the two germline ends. The CDR3 runs to 13 residues. From germline, CDR1 is MNHEY and CDR2 SVGEGT. The CDR3 DNA is TGTGCCAGCAGTTACGAGACAGCCGGAGCGCAGTTCTTC. Protein: CASSYETAGAQFF.

V gene TRBV4-3 combines with J gene TRBJ1-2; maybe TRBD1 (6 bases). The CDR3 has 14 amino acids. Trimming took off 4 bases at V and 5 bases at J, with 14 bases between the two ends. Germline CDR1 is LGHNA and CDR2 is YSLEER. In nucleotides, the CDR3 is TGCGCCAGCAGCCCGGCGACAGGCCCATATGGCTACACCTTC. This sequence encodes CASSPATGPYGYTF.

This sequence joins TRBV5-6 and TRBJ2-7; D unresolved. The CDR3 loop spans 12 amino acids. V gave up 4 bases and J gave up 4 bases, with 9 bases separating them. Germline V CDR1 and CDR2: SGHDT, YYEEEE. CDR3 residues: CASSKDGYEQYF. CDR3 nucleotide sequence: TGTGCCAGCAGCAAGGACGGGTACGAGCAGTACTTC. The entire variable domain, with the rest obtained from reference TRBV5-6 and TRBJ2-7, is as follows: DAGVTQSPTHLIKTRGQQVTLRCSPKSGHDTVSWYQQALGQGPQFIFQYYEEEERQRGNFPDRFSGHQFPNYSSELNVNALLLGDSALYLCASSKDGYEQYFGPGTRLTVT.

This chain uses TRBV7-2 with TRBJ2-1, with TRBD1 as a possible D gene (6 bases). The V end was cut by 1 base, the J end by 1 base, with 8 bases between. The CDR3 extends over 15 amino acids. Germline V gene sequence: CDR1 SGHTA, CDR2 FQGNSA. This chain's CDR3 is CASSLGTVSYNEQFF. CDR3 nucleotides: TGTGCCAGCAGCTTAGGGACAGTTTCCTACAATGAGCAGTTCTTC.

A few counts support this clone. The same CDR3 is also encoded by other DNA sequences in this sample. This chain joins TRBV4-3 and TRBJ1-1; possible D gene TRBD1, 6 bases. Germline values: CDR1 LGHNA, CDR2 YSLEER. V was trimmed by 4 bases and J by 1 base, leaving 7 bases between them. The CDR3 loop spans 13 amino acids. CDR3 in DNA: TGCGCCAGCAGCCCGGGACAGAACACTGAAGCTTTCTTT. Translated, it gives CASSPGQNTEAFF.

The gene calls are TRBV6-5 and TRBJ1-1, with D possibly TRBD1 on 5 matching bases. Germline V gene lookup returns CDR1 MNHEY and CDR2 SVGAGI. The ends were cut back, 6 bases at V and 4 bases at J, with 15 bases in the middle. The CDR3 contains 14 residues. CDR3 amino acids: CASSVRVGATEAFF. Written as DNA, the CDR3 is TGTGCCAGCAGCGTTAGGGTCGGGGCCACTGAAGCTTTCTTT.

The genes are TRBV7-2 and TRBJ1-1; D not resolved. This CDR3 contains 13 residues. The V end lost 1 base, the J end lost 1 base, and 4 bases lay between the germline ends. CDR1 SGHTA and CDR2 FQGNSA come from the germline V gene. CDR3: CASSLGRNTEAFF. The CDR3 DNA reads TGTGCCAGCAGCTTAGGCAGGAACACTGAAGCTTTCTTT.

The CDR3 DNA sequence: TGTGCCAGCAGCGTGGCCGGACTAGCGGGAGGTAACATTCAGTACTTC. Protein sequence: CASSVAGLAGGNIQYF. The V call is TRBV9, the J call TRBJ2-4, with TRBD2 matching over 14 bases. The length of the CDR3 is 16 residues. Germline lookup yields CDR1 SGDLS and CDR2 YYNGEE. J lost 7 bases, V lost 2 bases, and 5 bases had no gene match.

The chain employs TRBV28 and TRBJ1-6, with D hard to call. Trimming removed 4 bases at V and 9 bases at J, with 7 bases between. Germline V CDR1 and CDR2: MDHEN, SYDVKM. The CDR3 is made up of 12 amino acids. In nucleotides, the CDR3 is TGTGCCAGCAGTTCCCCCTCTTCACCCCTCCACTTT. Translation gives CASSSPSSPLHF. Full variable domain (outside the CDR3, taken from reference TRBV28 and TRBJ1-6): DVKVTQSSRYLVKRTGEKVFLECVQDMDHENMFWYRQDPGLGLRLIYFSYDVKMKEKGDIPEGYSVSREKKERFSLILESASTNQTSMYLCASSSPSSPLHFGNGTRLTVT.

V is TRBV11-2 and J is TRBJ1-5; D remains unclear. The CDR3 spans 13 residues. Deletions cut 0 bases from V and 7 bases from J, with 7 bases between. Per the germline V gene, CDR1 is SGHAT and CDR2 is FQNNGV. CDR3 coding DNA: TGTGCCAGCAGCTTAGACCAAACGCAGCCCCAGCATTTT. This codes for CASSLDQTQPQHF.

This clone was found a few times. The J gene is TRBJ2-4, the V gene TRBV28; 9 bases agree with TRBD2. Germline-derived CDR1 and CDR2 are MDHEN and SYDVKM. The J segment lost 6 bases and the V segment lost 7 bases, leaving 10 bases of the junction unmatched. The length of the CDR3 is 15 residues. CDR3: CASTRYSGGGNIQYF. Here the CDR3 DNA reads TGTGCCAGCACCCGCTATAGCGGGGGAGGAAACATTCAGTACTTC.

V usage is TRBV4-2 and J usage is TRBJ1-5; 7 bases match TRBD1. From germline, CDR1 is LGHNA and CDR2 YNFKEQ. There are 16 residues in the CDR3. J lost 5 bases, V lost 0 bases, and 7 bases had no gene match. The CDR3 loop is CASSQEPRQGYQPQHF. CDR3 coding DNA: TGTGCCAGCAGCCAAGAGCCGAGACAGGGTTATCAGCCCCAGCATTTT.

This clone showed up just once. The chain links TRBV7-3 to TRBJ1-3, with 9 positions matching TRBD1. Germline loops: CDR1 SGHTA, CDR2 FQGTGA. The junction had 5 bases not matched to a gene; V was cut back by 5 bases and J by 3 bases. The CDR3 length is 15 residues. The CDR3 nucleotides read TGTGCCAGCAGCACCACAGGGGGCGGTGGAAACACCATATATTTT. Protein product: CASSTTGGGGNTIYF.

The V gene is TRBV30, the J gene TRBJ2-7, with D perhaps TRBD1 (6 bases). Germline V gives CDR1 GTSNPN, CDR2 SVGIG (reference sequence). V lost 8 bases, J lost 4 bases, and 15 bases lay in between. The CDR3 covers 12 residues. The CDR3 spells CAGTGQIYEQYF. The CDR3 DNA sequence: TGTGCCGGAACGGGACAAATTTACGAGCAGTACTTC.